The source of this T cell receptor beta chain is a study of CD8 T cells in Susac syndrome. This clonotype has just one count. Reverse transcription of about 0.45 to 1 ug RNA was carried out with random hexamers. From the immunoSEQ multiplex PCR reads, TCRdb called clonotypes with MiXCR, one entry per CDR3 protein. The table has about 200,000 distinct CDR3 sequences, 95% seen once. Trimming cost V 3 bases and J 4 bases, with 10 bases left between them. The CDR3 totals 14 residues. This clonotype originated in a human donor with multiple sclerosis. Sequenced input: CD4+ T cells from PBMCs. The chain carries TRBV12-3 or TRBV12-4 and TRBJ1-5; possible D gene TRBD1, 5 bases. The CDR3 spells CASSLSGLNQPQHF. The CDR3, as DNA: TGTGCCAGCAGTTTGTCAGGGCTTAATCAGCCCCAGCATTTT.